The T cell receptor beta chain under discussion was sequenced for a study of molecular identifiers for immune sequencing clone quantification. Overall study findings and caveats: Clones carrying above 20 RNA copies accounted for over 99% of effector molecules, under 1% in naive cells. In a background of 850,000 to 1,000,000 naive cells, spiked Jurkat TCR RNA from one cell was reportedly detectable.

Based on a CD8+CD4-CCR7+CD45RA+ profile, naive CD8 T cells were sorted. This CDR3 contains 16 residues. V shed 10 bases and J shed 2 bases, with 23 bases lying between them. The germline V gene encodes CDR1 MNHNY and CDR2 SVGAGI (reference sequence). Previously described methods and listed TCR primers were employed for the bulk TCR libraries. TCRdb reprocessed the PCR reads with MiXCR, giving one entry per CDR3 protein. The table shows more than 450,000 distinct CDR3 sequences, with around 21% occurring only once. Many counts were recorded for this clonotype. Antigen unknown. Sequenced material: naive CD8+ T cells from blood, with Jurkat cell RNA spiked in. Subset reported: FACS-sorted CD8+CD4-CCR7+CD45RA+ naive T cells. This chain connects TRBV6-6 to TRBJ2-5; tentatively, D is TRBD1 (6 bases). The sequence was collected from a human donor in good health. Some libraries in this study had Jurkat cell RNA spiked in. CDR3 region: CATHTSRTVTQETQYF. The CDR3 region has the DNA TGTGCCACCCATACTTCCCGGACAGTGACTCAAGAGACCCAGTACTTC.